This T cell receptor beta chain was identified in a study of T cells after posttransplantation cyclophosphamide. Overall study results and limits: Recipient CMV seropositivity and CMV reactivation strongly tracked TRB clonality. Later blood repertoires were often dominated by clones from the donor CD8+ memory compartment. Skin or GI-infiltrating T cells shared few TRB sequences with blood.

Cells defined as naive were viable CD3+CD4+ or CD3+CD8+ and CCR7+CD45RA+CD45RO-CD95-CD27+CD28+. The related graft donor's blood sample was taken on the day of bone marrow donation. Clones were sequenced by immunoSEQ multiplex PCR, and TCRdb holds only the in-frame ones, with some missing. The data contain some 20,000 clones, 95% to 98% of them singletons. On this clone: As yet, its antigen is unknown.

The sequence derives from a man in his forties in good health, CMV-negative, and a related stem cell transplant donor. Source material: naive CD4+ T cells sorted from PBMCs.

The DNA of the CDR3 is TGTGCCAGCAGTAGGGACCAGGGGATGACTGAAGCTTTCTTT. Its protein is CASSRDQGMTEAFF. The chain joins TRBV6-5 to TRBJ1-1; D might be TRBD1 (6 bases). V lost 5 bases and J 5 bases, leaving 15 bases between the germline ends. CDR1 and CDR2 (germline): MNHEY, SVGAGI. The CDR3 extends over 14 amino acids.